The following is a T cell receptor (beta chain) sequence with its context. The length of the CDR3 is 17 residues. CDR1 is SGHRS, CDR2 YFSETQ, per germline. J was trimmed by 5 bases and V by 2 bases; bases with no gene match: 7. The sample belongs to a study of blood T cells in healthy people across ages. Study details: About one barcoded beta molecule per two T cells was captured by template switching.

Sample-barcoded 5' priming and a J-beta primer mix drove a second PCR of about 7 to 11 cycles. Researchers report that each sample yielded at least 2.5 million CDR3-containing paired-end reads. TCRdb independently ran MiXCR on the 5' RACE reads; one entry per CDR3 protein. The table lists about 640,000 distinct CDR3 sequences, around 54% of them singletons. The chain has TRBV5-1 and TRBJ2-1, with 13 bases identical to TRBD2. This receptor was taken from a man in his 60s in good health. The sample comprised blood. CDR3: CASSFGLAGDRDNEQFF. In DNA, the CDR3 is TGCGCCAGCAGCTTCGGACTAGCGGGGGATCGCGACAATGAGCAGTTCTTC.